The 21 T cell receptor beta chains in this list originate from one sample, sequenced in a study of OX40 agonist ivuxolimab in advanced cancers. Sequencing was performed with immunoSEQ multiplex PCR; in TCRdb, only in-frame clones are kept and a portion is missing. The sample records around 80,000 clones, 85% to 90% being singletons. Sample: CD4+ or CD8+ T cells sorted from blood, taken in a trial of the OX40 agonist ivuxolimab. These receptors all stem from an adult with an advanced solid tumor such as melanoma, head and neck, liver or kidney cancer.

J is TRBJ2-7 and V is TRBV5-4; 8 bases map to TRBD1. Per the germline V gene, CDR1 is SGHNT and CDR2 is YYREEE (reference sequence). V gave up 4 bases and J gave up 0 bases; unmatched junction bases: 6. CDR3 length: 15 amino acids. The CDR3 DNA reads TGTGCCAGCAGCGCTAATGGACAGGGCTCCTACGAGCAGTACTTC. As protein: CASSANGQGSYEQYF.

The CDR3, as DNA: TGTGCCAGCAGCTACCCCAGGGGAGGCCTCATGAACACTGAAGCTTTCTTT. Protein sequence: CASSYPRGGLMNTEAFF. This chain connects TRBV7-3 to TRBJ1-1; D might be TRBD1 (6 bases). Trimming pared 4 bases from V and 0 bases from J, leaving 18 bases between. CDR3 length: 17 residues. Germline V gene sequence: CDR1 SGHTA, CDR2 FQGTGA.

The chain employs TRBV6-5 and TRBJ1-2; D is perhaps TRBD1 (6 bases). Germline CDR1 MNHEY, CDR2 SVGAGI. The CDR3 is 14 amino acids. V gave up 0 bases and J gave up 8 bases, with 13 bases separating them. CDR3 residues: CASSYSLGTNGYTF. The CDR3 bases are TGTGCCAGCAGTTACTCCCTAGGGACAAACGGCTACACCTTC.

This chain links TRBV7-9 with TRBJ1-2; TRBD1 agrees at 7 bases. This CDR3 has 14 residues. J was trimmed by 5 bases and V by 5 bases; bases with no gene match: 8. Looked up from germline, CDR1 is SEHNR and CDR2 is FQNEAQ (reference sequence). The CDR3 sequence: CASSAATGSYGYTF. In DNA, the CDR3 is TGTGCCAGCAGCGCGGCGACAGGGAGTTATGGCTACACCTTC.

The genes are TRBV7-9 and TRBJ1-4, with D uncertain. This CDR3 has 13 amino acids. Trimming took off 3 bases at V and 8 bases at J, with 10 bases between the two ends. CDR1 SEHNR and CDR2 FQNEAQ come from the germline V gene (reference sequence). The CDR3 nucleotides are TGTGCCAGCAGCTTGAGAACGGGGGAAAAACTGTTTTTT. Its translation is CASSLRTGEKLFF.

This rearrangement joins TRBV5-1 to TRBJ1-4, with D possibly matching TRBD1 (6 bases). The V gene lost 4 bases and the J gene lost 3 bases, with 10 bases spanning the gap. Germline V CDR1 and CDR2: SGHRS, YFSETQ. This CDR3 spans 14 amino acids. The CDR3 here is CASSVDRPNEKLFF. The CDR3 DNA follows: TGCGCCAGCAGCGTGGACAGACCTAATGAAAAACTGTTTTTT.

This clone came up once. The CDR3 is CASSRTGTHSYNEQFF. CDR3 in DNA: TGTGCCAGCAGCCGGACCGGGACTCACTCCTACAATGAGCAGTTCTTC. The genes are TRBV13 and TRBJ2-1; maybe TRBD2 (6 bases). The CDR3 contains 16 residues. Trimming cost V 5 bases and J 0 bases, with 14 bases left between them. CDR1 and CDR2 from the germline V gene are PRHDT and FYEKMQ (reference sequence).

The rearrangement uses TRBV19 and TRBJ2-1; 9 bases match TRBD1. This CDR3 spans 15 amino acids. The ends lost 5 bases at V and 8 bases at J; junction bases unmatched: 10. Germline CDR1 is LNHDA and CDR2 is SQIVND (reference sequence). CDR3 DNA sequence: TGTGCCAGTAGTTCGCCCGGGACAGGGTTCGATGAGCAGTTCTTC. Encoded protein: CASSSPGTGFDEQFF.

The V gene is TRBV6-6, the J gene TRBJ1-1, with D unresolved. Germline V CDR1 and CDR2: MNHNY, SVGAGI (reference sequence). The CDR3 contains 14 residues. Deletions cut 7 bases from V and 0 bases from J, with 12 bases between. The DNA of the CDR3 is TGTGCCAGCATTAACACGGCGGTGAACACTGAAGCTTTCTTT. This sequence encodes CASINTAVNTEAFF.

This clone was counted once. The chain recombines TRBV2 with TRBJ1-1, with TRBD1 matching over 9 bases. Trimming took 6 bases from V and 1 from J; bases not matched to a gene: 3. CDR3 length equals 14 residues. In germline, CDR1 is SNHLY, CDR2 FYNNEI. The DNA of the CDR3 is TGTGCCAGCAGGGCGGGACAGGGGAACACTGAAGCTTTCTTT. Protein sequence: CASRAGQGNTEAFF.

The V call is TRBV9, the J call TRBJ1-2; 10 nucleotides line up with TRBD1. Germline values: CDR1 SGDLS, CDR2 YYNGEE. The CDR3 length is 16 residues. Trimming removed 4 bases from V and 4 bases from J; junction bases left unmatched: 10. CDR3 sequence: CASSPGGTGAGYGYTF. CDR3 coding DNA: TGTGCCAGCAGCCCCGGGGGGACAGGGGCAGGCTATGGCTACACCTTC.

The chain is built from TRBV5-5 and TRBJ2-2; 10 positions agree with TRBD2. After removal of 4 bases from V and 0 bases from J, the junction contained 3 bases not matched to a gene. The germline V gene has CDR1 SGHKS and CDR2 YYEKEE (reference sequence). This CDR3 is 16 amino acids long. CDR3 nucleotides: TGTGCCAGCAGCCGCGGACTAGCGGCGAACACCGGGGAGCTGTTTTTT. Encoded protein: CASSRGLAANTGELFF.

The chain links TRBV7-6 to TRBJ2-3, with D uncertain. The CDR3 is 15 amino acids. Deletions cut 5 bases from V and 0 bases from J, with 12 bases between. CDR1 is SGHVS and CDR2 is FNYEAQ in the germline V gene. The CDR3 DNA sequence: TGTGCCAGCAGCGCCAAGAGACCGAGCACAGATACGCAGTATTTT. It yields the protein CASSAKRPSTDTQYF.

The chain has TRBV4-3 and TRBJ2-7; D gene ambiguous. Trimming shortened V by 2 bases and J by 4 bases, and 15 bases separated the two germline ends. The CDR3 sequence is 15 residues long. CDR1 is LGHNA and CDR2 is YSLEER in the germline V gene. In nucleotides, the CDR3 is TGCGCCAGCAGCCAACTCCTATCGGACGTTTACGAGCAGTACTTC. Translation gives CASSQLLSDVYEQYF.

The chain recombines TRBV5-6 with TRBJ1-5; D is undetermined. Trimming pared 0 bases from V and 7 bases from J, leaving 8 bases between. Germline V gives CDR1 SGHDT, CDR2 YYEEEE. The CDR3 extends over 13 amino acids. For the CDR3, the DNA is TGTGCCAGCAGCTTGGGGCTGGGACAGCCCCAGCATTTT. Protein: CASSLGLGQPQHF.

V gene TRBV10-3 combines with J gene TRBJ2-7, with 8 positions matching TRBD2. CDR1 and CDR2 (germline): ENHRY, SYGVKD. This CDR3 has 15 residues. After removal of 3 bases from V and 3 bases from J, the junction contained 7 bases not matched to a gene. CDR3 loop: CAISDFTSGHYEQYF. CDR3 bases: TGTGCCATCAGTGACTTTACTAGCGGACACTACGAGCAGTACTTC.

The rearrangement uses TRBV9 and TRBJ1-1; tentative D call: TRBD1 (5 bases). V was clipped by 5 bases and J by 5 bases, with 16 bases between them. The CDR3 is 14 amino acids. Germline-derived CDR1 and CDR2 are SGDLS and YYNGEE. This chain's CDR3 is CASRPPGVGTEAFF. CDR3 DNA: TGTGCCAGCAGGCCTCCGGGGGTAGGGACTGAAGCTTTCTTT.

The V call is TRBV13, the J call TRBJ2-6; weak D call: TRBD2 (6 bases). CDR1 PRHDT and CDR2 FYEKMQ come from the germline V gene (reference sequence). This CDR3 contains 16 residues. Trimming took off 3 bases at V and 0 bases at J, with 9 bases between the two ends. CDR3 sequence: CASSFGRISGANVLTF. CDR3 coding DNA: TGTGCCAGCAGCTTCGGGAGAATCTCTGGGGCCAACGTCCTGACTTTC.

This clone was seen just once. The chain carries TRBV20-1 and TRBJ2-1; the match to TRBD2 covers 10 bases. Germline V lookup: CDR1 DFQATT, CDR2 SNEGSKA (reference sequence). Germline trimming cut 6 bases from V and 14 bases from J; bases unmatched to any gene: 7. CDR3 size: 11 residues. The DNA for the CDR3 is TGCAGTGCACCGACTAGCGGGTTGGAGTTCTTC. Amino acids: CSAPTSGLEFF.

This clone was seen a single time. This chain connects TRBV6-5 to TRBJ1-1; D remains ambiguous. V was clipped by 8 bases and J by 0 bases, with 13 bases between them. The CDR3 length is 14 residues. Germline CDR1 and CDR2: MNHEY and SVGAGI. DNA of the CDR3: TGTGCCAGCCGTAGTTCAGGCATGAACACTGAAGCTTTCTTT. As protein: CASRSSGMNTEAFF.

This clone has a handful of counts. The rearrangement joins TRBV7-2 to TRBJ1-6; tentatively, D is TRBD1 (5 bases). In germline, CDR1 is SGHTA, CDR2 FQGNSA. This CDR3 region has 12 residues. Trimming left V 6 bases short and J 10 bases short, with 10 bases between. The CDR3: CASSRQRSPLHF. For the CDR3, the DNA is TGTGCCAGCAGTCGACAGCGATCACCCCTCCACTTT. Variable domain in full (rest from reference TRBV7-2 and TRBJ1-6): GAGVSQSPSNKVTEKGKDVELRCDPISGHTALYWYRQSLGQGLEFLIYFQGNSAPDKSGLPSDRFSAERTGGSVSTLTIQRTQQEDSAVYLCASSRQRSPLHFGNGTRLTVT.